This TCR beta chain was retrieved from a study of CD8 T cells in ankylosing spondylitis. Turning to this clonotype: Its antigen is currently unknown.

The CDR3 spans 16 residues. Trimming shortened V by 0 bases and J by 4 bases, and 16 bases separated the two germline ends. Germline V lookup: CDR1 MNHEY, CDR2 SMNVEV (reference sequence). Points from the study as a whole: Seemingly characteristic of ankylosing spondylitis blood was a TCR beta motif consisting of eight highly homologous variants. Reportedly, disease-linked clones are significantly enriched in ankylosing spondylitis patients' matched synovial fluid.

By quantitative 5'-RACE with molecular barcodes, the TCR beta libraries were made. MiXCR, run by TCRdb on the 5' RACE reads, gives a single entry per CDR3 protein. Counted here are 350,000 or so distinct CDR3 sequences, approximately 8% occurring once; the ten biggest clones make up about 15%. This sequence originates from a male donor with ankylosing spondylitis. Sequenced sample: blood, either unsorted or a sorted T cell fraction (not recorded which). The chain is built from TRBV27 and TRBJ2-7, with D tentatively TRBD2 (5 bases). The CDR3 sequence is CASSLSYSARNYEQYF. The CDR3 region has the DNA TGTGCCAGCAGTTTATCGTATAGCGCCAGGAATTACGAGCAGTACTTC.